This is a list of T cell receptor beta chains from one sample in a study of PD-1 blockade in classical Hodgkin lymphoma. The table came from immunoSEQ multiplex PCR; TCRdb's copy has only in-frame clones and leaves some out. The repertoire includes 50,000 or so clones, around 87% of them detected once, and 11% to 15% sits in the top ten. The sample here was peripheral blood mononuclear cells (PBMCs), taken before the fourth cycle of nivolumab. Receptors were obtained from a human donor with classical Hodgkin lymphoma. CDR3s include the opening cysteine and the closing phenylalanine or tryptophan. D genes are given only for firm matches. For some rows the clone size is stated as once, few or many, or as a class when expanded; others skip it.

D gene: .; J gene: TRBJ1-1; CDR3 length: 15; clone size: .; V gene: TRBV6-6; CDR3 protein: CASSQYRAMNTEAFF; CDR3 DNA: TGTGCCAGCAGTCAGTACAGGGCAATGAACACTGAAGCTTTCTTT
D gene: TRBD2; J gene: TRBJ2-7; CDR3 length: 16; clone size: .; V gene: TRBV18; CDR3 protein: CASSLMPSGRKNEQYF; CDR3 DNA: TGTGCCAGCTCACTAATGCCTAGCGGGAGAAAGAACGAGCAGTACTTC
D gene: TRBD2; J gene: TRBJ2-1; CDR3 length: 17; clone size: .; V gene: TRBV5-1; CDR3 protein: CASFRGLAGSSYNEQFF; CDR3 DNA: TGCGCCAGCTTCCGGGGACTAGCGGGAAGCTCCTACAATGAGCAGTTCTTC
D gene: TRBD2; J gene: TRBJ2-7; CDR3 length: 13; clone size: .; V gene: TRBV13; CDR3 protein: CASRGTTRGEQYF; CDR3 DNA: TGTGCCAGCAGAGGGACTACCCGCGGCGAGCAGTACTTC
D gene: .; J gene: TRBJ2-1; CDR3 length: 15; clone size: once; V gene: TRBV4-2; CDR3 protein: CASSSGPAVENEQFF; CDR3 DNA: TGTGCCAGCAGCTCGGGGCCAGCGGTCGAGAATGAGCAGTTCTTC
D gene: TRBD1; J gene: TRBJ2-7; CDR3 length: 15; clone size: .; V gene: TRBV28; CDR3 protein: CASRLGWQGAYEQYF; CDR3 DNA: TGTGCCAGCCGCCTAGGGTGGCAGGGGGCTTATGAGCAGTACTTC
D gene: TRBD1; J gene: TRBJ1-2; CDR3 length: 14; clone size: .; V gene: TRBV27; CDR3 protein: CASSFREDRAGYTF; CDR3 DNA: TGTGCCAGCAGTTTCCGAGAAGACAGGGCTGGCTACACCTTC
D gene: .; J gene: TRBJ2-7; CDR3 length: 16; clone size: .; V gene: TRBV6-5; CDR3 protein: CASSYYASSRGYEQYF; CDR3 DNA: TGTGCCAGCAGTTACTACGCCTCTAGTCGAGGCTACGAGCAGTACTTC
D gene: .; J gene: TRBJ1-4; CDR3 length: 14; clone size: .; V gene: TRBV5-1; CDR3 protein: CASRKLEGEEKLFF; CDR3 DNA: TGCGCCAGCAGAAAGTTGGAAGGGGAAGAAAAACTGTTTTTT
D gene: TRBD2; J gene: TRBJ2-2; CDR3 length: 17; clone size: .; V gene: TRBV5-1; CDR3 protein: CASRSLLAGAGTGELFF; CDR3 DNA: TGCGCCAGCAGAAGTCTACTAGCGGGAGCGGGCACCGGGGAGCTGTTTTTT
D gene: .; J gene: TRBJ1-2; CDR3 length: 17; clone size: .; V gene: TRBV9; CDR3 protein: CASSMSGITTPNVGYTF; CDR3 DNA: TGTGCCAGCAGCATGTCAGGGATAACTACCCCAAATGTGGGCTACACCTTC
D gene: .; J gene: TRBJ1-5; CDR3 length: 16; clone size: .; V gene: TRBV10-3; CDR3 protein: CAISDPAKNSNQPQHF; CDR3 DNA: TGTGCCATCAGTGACCCGGCCAAAAATAGCAATCAGCCCCAGCATTTT
D gene: TRBD2; J gene: TRBJ2-3; CDR3 length: 15; clone size: .; V gene: TRBV7-3; CDR3 protein: CASSFIAGVGDTQYF; CDR3 DNA: TGTGCCAGCAGCTTTATAGCGGGAGTGGGAGATACGCAGTATTTT
D gene: .; J gene: TRBJ2-1; CDR3 length: 10; clone size: .; V gene: TRBV6-1; CDR3 protein: CASSEVPGFF; CDR3 DNA: TGTGCCAGCAGTGAAGTCCCCGGATTCTTC
D gene: TRBD1; J gene: TRBJ2-4; CDR3 length: 15; clone size: .; V gene: TRBV30; CDR3 protein: CAWSIGGQGWGIQYF; CDR3 DNA: TGTGCCTGGAGTATAGGGGGCCAGGGGTGGGGCATTCAGTACTTC
D gene: TRBD1; J gene: TRBJ2-5; CDR3 length: 13; clone size: .; V gene: TRBV18; CDR3 protein: CASSRDSLETQYF; CDR3 DNA: TGTGCCAGCTCAAGGGACAGCCTAGAGACCCAGTACTTC
D gene: .; J gene: TRBJ1-1; CDR3 length: 15; clone size: .; V gene: TRBV5-1; CDR3 protein: CASSPGPSLNTEAFF; CDR3 DNA: TGCGCCAGCAGCCCGGGACCGTCCTTGAACACTGAAGCTTTCTTT
D gene: .; J gene: TRBJ2-2; CDR3 length: 15; clone size: .; V gene: TRBV18; CDR3 protein: CASSPAGGATGELFF; CDR3 DNA: TGTGCCAGCTCCCCAGCGGGCGGGGCGACCGGGGAGCTGTTTTTT
D gene: .; J gene: TRBJ2-4; CDR3 length: 13; clone size: .; V gene: TRBV11-2; CDR3 protein: CASSGGPKNIQYF; CDR3 DNA: TGTGCCAGCAGCGGGGGGCCCAAAAACATTCAGTACTTC
D gene: .; J gene: TRBJ2-2; CDR3 length: 15; clone size: .; V gene: TRBV7-6; CDR3 protein: CASSLRQVNTGELFF; CDR3 DNA: TGTGCCAGCAGCCTCCGACAGGTTAACACCGGGGAGCTGTTTTTT
D gene: .; J gene: TRBJ1-2; CDR3 length: 16; clone size: once; V gene: TRBV5-1; CDR3 protein: CASSLGITGTNYGYTF; CDR3 DNA: TGCGCCAGCAGCTTGGGTATTACGGGGACCAACTATGGCTACACCTTC
D gene: TRBD2; J gene: TRBJ2-7; CDR3 length: 15; clone size: .; V gene: TRBV28; CDR3 protein: CASSGASGQYYEQYF; CDR3 DNA: TGTGCCAGCAGTGGAGCTAGCGGCCAATACTACGAGCAGTACTTC
D gene: .; J gene: TRBJ1-4; CDR3 length: 13; clone size: .; V gene: TRBV27; CDR3 protein: CASGKTTNEKLFF; CDR3 DNA: TGTGCCAGCGGAAAAACAACTAATGAAAAACTGTTTTTT
D gene: .; J gene: TRBJ2-7; CDR3 length: 15; clone size: .; V gene: TRBV10-3; CDR3 protein: CAISESTSPTYEQYF; CDR3 DNA: TGTGCCATCAGTGAGTCGACCTCCCCTACCTACGAGCAGTACTTC
D gene: TRBD1; J gene: TRBJ1-2; CDR3 length: 13; clone size: .; V gene: TRBV6-4; CDR3 protein: CASSDSTGGGYTF; CDR3 DNA: TGTGCCAGCAGTGACTCGACAGGGGGCGGCTACACCTTC
D gene: TRBD1; J gene: TRBJ1-4; CDR3 length: 13; clone size: .; V gene: TRBV27; CDR3 protein: CASRGTGWEKLFF; CDR3 DNA: TGTGCCAGCAGAGGGACAGGGTGGGAAAAACTGTTTTTT
D gene: .; J gene: TRBJ2-1; CDR3 length: 13; clone size: .; V gene: TRBV5-1; CDR3 protein: CASSLGVAGEQFF; CDR3 DNA: TGCGCCAGCAGCTTGGGGGTGGCAGGTGAGCAGTTCTTC
D gene: .; J gene: TRBJ1-2; CDR3 length: 13; clone size: .; V gene: TRBV6-5; CDR3 protein: CASRIDSSYGYTF; CDR3 DNA: TGTGCCAGCAGGATAGACAGTAGCTATGGCTACACCTTC